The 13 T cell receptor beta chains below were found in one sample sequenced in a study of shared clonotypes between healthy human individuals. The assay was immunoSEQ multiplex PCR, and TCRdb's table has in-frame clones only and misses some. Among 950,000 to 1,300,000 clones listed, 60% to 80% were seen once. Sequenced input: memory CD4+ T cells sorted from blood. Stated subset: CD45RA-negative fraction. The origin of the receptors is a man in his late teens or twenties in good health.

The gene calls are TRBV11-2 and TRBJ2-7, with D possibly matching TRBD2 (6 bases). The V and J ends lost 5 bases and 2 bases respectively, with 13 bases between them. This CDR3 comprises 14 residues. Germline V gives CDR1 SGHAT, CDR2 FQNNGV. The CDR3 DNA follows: TGTGCCAGCAGCGCACGGGACTTCGCCTACGAGCAGTACTTC. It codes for CASSARDFAYEQYF.

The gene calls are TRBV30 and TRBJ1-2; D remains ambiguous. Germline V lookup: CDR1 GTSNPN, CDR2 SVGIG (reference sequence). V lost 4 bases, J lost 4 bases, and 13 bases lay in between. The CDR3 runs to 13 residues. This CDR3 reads CAWKDIPFYGYTF. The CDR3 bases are TGTGCCTGGAAAGACATCCCTTTCTATGGCTACACCTTC.

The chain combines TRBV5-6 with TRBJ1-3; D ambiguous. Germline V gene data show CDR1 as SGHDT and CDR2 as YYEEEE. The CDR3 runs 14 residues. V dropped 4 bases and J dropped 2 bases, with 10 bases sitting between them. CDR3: CASSLGNTGNTIYF. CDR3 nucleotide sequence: TGTGCCAGCAGCCTGGGGAACACTGGAAACACCATATATTTT.

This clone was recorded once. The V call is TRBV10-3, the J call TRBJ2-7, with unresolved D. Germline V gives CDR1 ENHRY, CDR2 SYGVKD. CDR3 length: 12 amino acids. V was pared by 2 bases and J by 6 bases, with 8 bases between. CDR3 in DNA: TGTGCCATCAGTGAGGAGCCCAGCGAGCAGTACTTC. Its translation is CAISEEPSEQYF.

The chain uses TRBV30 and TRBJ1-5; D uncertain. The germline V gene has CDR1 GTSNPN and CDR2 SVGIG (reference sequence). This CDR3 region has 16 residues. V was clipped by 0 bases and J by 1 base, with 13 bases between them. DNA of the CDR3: TGTGCCTGGAGTGTATCCGCCCACAGAAGCAATCAGCCCCAGCATTTT. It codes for CAWSVSAHRSNQPQHF.

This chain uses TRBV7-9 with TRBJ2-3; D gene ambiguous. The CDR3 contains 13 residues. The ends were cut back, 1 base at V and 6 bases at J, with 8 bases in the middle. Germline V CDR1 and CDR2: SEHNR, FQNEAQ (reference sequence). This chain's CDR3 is CASSLGSWDTQYF. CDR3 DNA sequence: TGTGCCAGCAGCTTAGGGTCCTGGGATACGCAGTATTTT.

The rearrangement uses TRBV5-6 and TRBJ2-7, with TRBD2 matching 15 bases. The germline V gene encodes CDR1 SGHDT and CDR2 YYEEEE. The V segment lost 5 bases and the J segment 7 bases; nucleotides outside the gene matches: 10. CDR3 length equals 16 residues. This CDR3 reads CASSRGLAGGEGEQYF. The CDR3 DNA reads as TGTGCCAGCAGTCGCGGACTAGCGGGAGGGGAGGGGGAGCAGTACTTC.

This CDR3 is CASSGAGTVYEQYF. Written as DNA, the CDR3 is TGTGCCAGCAGTGGCGCCGGGACAGTCTACGAGCAGTACTTC. The chain couples TRBV6-1 to TRBJ2-7, with 7 bases that match TRBD1. Trimming removed 4 bases from V and 3 bases from J; junction bases left unmatched: 6. The CDR3 runs to 14 residues. CDR1 is MNHNS, CDR2 SASEGT, per germline.

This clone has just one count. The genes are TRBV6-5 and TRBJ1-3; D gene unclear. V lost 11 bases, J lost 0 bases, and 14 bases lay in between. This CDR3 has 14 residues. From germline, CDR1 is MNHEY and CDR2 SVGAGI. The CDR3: CAPKAGNSGNTIYF. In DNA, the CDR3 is TGTGCCCCCAAAGCGGGGAACTCTGGAAACACCATATATTTT.

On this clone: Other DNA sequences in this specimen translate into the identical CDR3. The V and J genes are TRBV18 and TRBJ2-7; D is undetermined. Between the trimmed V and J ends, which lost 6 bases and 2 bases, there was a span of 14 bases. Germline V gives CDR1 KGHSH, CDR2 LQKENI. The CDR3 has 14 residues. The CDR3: CASSPPAGAYEQYF. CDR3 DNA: TGTGCCAGCTCCCCCCCCGCAGGCGCCTACGAGCAGTACTTC. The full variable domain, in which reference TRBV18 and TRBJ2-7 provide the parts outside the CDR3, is NAGVMQNPRHLVRRRGQEARLRCSPMKGHSHVYWYRQLPEEGLKFMVYLQKENIIDESGMPKERFSAEFPKEGPSILRIQQVVRGDSAAYFCASSPPAGAYEQYFGPGTRLTVT.

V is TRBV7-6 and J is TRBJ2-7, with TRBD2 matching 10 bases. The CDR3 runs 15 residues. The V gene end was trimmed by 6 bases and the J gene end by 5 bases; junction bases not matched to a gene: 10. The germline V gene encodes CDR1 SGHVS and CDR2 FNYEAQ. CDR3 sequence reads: CASSRGASGGDEQYF. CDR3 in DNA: TGTGCCAGCAGTCGAGGGGCTAGCGGGGGTGACGAGCAGTACTTC.

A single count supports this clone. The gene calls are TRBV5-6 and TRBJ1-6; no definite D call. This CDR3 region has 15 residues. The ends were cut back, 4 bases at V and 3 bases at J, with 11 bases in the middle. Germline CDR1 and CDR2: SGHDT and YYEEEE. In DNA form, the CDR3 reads TGTGCCAGCAGCCCGGACGGATACTATAATTCACCCCTCCACTTT. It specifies CASSPDGYYNSPLHF.

The CDR3 here is CASSFTQSSYNEQFF. The CDR3 DNA reads as TGTGCCAGCAGCTTCACCCAGAGCTCCTACAATGAGCAGTTCTTC. The chain carries TRBV7-9 and TRBJ2-1; D ambiguous. The length of the CDR3 is 15 residues. CDR1 is SEHNR and CDR2 is FQNEAQ in the germline V gene (reference sequence). The ends were cut back, 3 bases at V and 0 bases at J, with 9 bases in the middle.